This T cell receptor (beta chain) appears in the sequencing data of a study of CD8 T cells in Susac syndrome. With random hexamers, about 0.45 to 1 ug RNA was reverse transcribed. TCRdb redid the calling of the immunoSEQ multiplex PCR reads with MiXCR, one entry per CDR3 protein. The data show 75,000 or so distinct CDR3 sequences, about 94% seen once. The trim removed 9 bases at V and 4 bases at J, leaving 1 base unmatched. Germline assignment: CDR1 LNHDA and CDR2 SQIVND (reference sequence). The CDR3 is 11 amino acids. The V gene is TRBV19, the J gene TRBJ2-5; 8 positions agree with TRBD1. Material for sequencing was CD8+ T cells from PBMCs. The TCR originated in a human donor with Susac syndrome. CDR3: CASGQGETQYF. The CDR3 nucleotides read TGTGCCAGCGGACAGGGAGAGACCCAGTACTTC. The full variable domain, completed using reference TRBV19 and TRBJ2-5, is DGGITQSPKYLFRKEGQNVTLSCEQNLNHDAMYWYRQDPGQGLRLIYYSQIVNDFQKGDIAEGYSVSREKKESFPLTVTSAQKNPTAFYLCASGQGETQYFGPGTRLLVL.